This T cell receptor (beta chain) is drawn from a study of blood T cells in healthy people across ages. The V segment lost 3 bases and the J segment 5 bases; nucleotides outside the gene matches: 5. This CDR3 is built from 14 residues. CDR1 and CDR2 from the germline V gene are LGHDT and YNNKEL (reference sequence). Alongside a J-beta primer mix, a sample-barcoded 5' primer served in a second PCR lasting about 7 to 11 cycles. TCRdb processed the 5' RACE reads anew with MiXCR; each CDR3 protein has one entry. Of about 1.7 million distinct CDR3 sequences in the sample, 28% were seen once. This chain joins TRBV3-1 and TRBJ1-1, with 8 positions matching TRBD1. The sample taken for sequencing was blood. This TCR derives from a woman under 40 in good health. The CDR3 coding sequence is TGTGCCAGCAGCCACCGGGACAGGTTGACTGAAGCTTTCTTT. This translates into CASSHRDRLTEAFF.